These 7 T cell receptor beta chains were all obtained from the same sample, sequenced in a study of blood T cell repertoires in COVID-19. This table comes from immunoSEQ multiplex PCR, and its TCRdb copy is limited to in-frame clones, with some not included. Of over 200,000 clones in the sample, 83% were seen once. Material: peripheral blood. The receptors were sampled from a woman between 40 and 50 years old with active or convalescent COVID-19.

The gene calls are TRBV6-2 or TRBV6-3 and TRBJ2-3; D is unresolved. The germline gives CDR1 MNHEY, CDR2 SVGEGT. This CDR3 spans 14 amino acids. The germline V and J ends were trimmed by 5 bases and 4 bases, with 13 bases remaining between them. CDR3 protein: CASSSPKPADTQYF. DNA for the CDR3: TGTGCCAGCAGTAGCCCCAAGCCGGCAGATACGCAGTATTTT.

The V call is TRBV5-1, the J call TRBJ2-3; D unclear. The germline gives CDR1 SGHRS, CDR2 YFSETQ. Trimming removed 0 bases from V and 0 bases from J, with 8 bases in between. The CDR3 is 15 amino acids. The CDR3 spells CASSLAGSSTDTQYF. The CDR3 DNA reads as TGCGCCAGCAGCTTGGCAGGCTCTAGCACAGATACGCAGTATTTT.

The chain joins TRBV6-5 to TRBJ1-1; D is undetermined. Trimming cost V 0 bases and J 3 bases, with 11 bases left between them. CDR1 MNHEY and CDR2 SVGAGI come from the germline V gene. The CDR3 totals 15 residues. The CDR3 DNA follows: TGTGCCAGCAGTTACTCGAGGCGGCAGCACACTGAAGCTTTCTTT. This gives the protein CASSYSRRQHTEAFF.

This clone was seen a single time. This rearrangement joins TRBV11-3 to TRBJ2-2; 7 nucleotides agree with TRBD1. The germline CDR1 and CDR2 sequences are SGHNT and YENEEA. The length of the CDR3 is 14 residues. Germline trimming cut 5 bases from V and 6 bases from J; bases unmatched to any gene: 6. CDR3 bases: TGTGCCAGCAGCGTCGACAGGGACCCCGGGGAGCTGTTTTTT. Amino acids: CASSVDRDPGELFF.

This clone was picked up many times. The chain links TRBV6-5 to TRBJ2-7, with 8 bases lining up with TRBD1. Germline trimming cut 5 bases from V and 7 bases from J; bases unmatched to any gene: 7. CDR3 length equals 13 residues. CDR1 MNHEY and CDR2 SVGAGI come from the germline V gene. The CDR3 protein is CASSLGQGKEQYF. DNA for the CDR3: TGTGCCAGCAGTCTCGGACAGGGTAAAGAGCAGTACTTC.

Concerning this clone itself: Additional DNA sequences in this sample encode the identical CDR3. The chain recombines TRBV5-1 with TRBJ2-5; D not resolved. The V and J ends lost 0 bases and 3 bases respectively, with 6 bases between them. Germline V gene lookup returns CDR1 SGHRS and CDR2 YFSETQ. CDR3 length: 13 residues. CDR3: CASSLGREETQYF. CDR3 sequence (DNA): TGCGCCAGCAGCTTGGGGAGAGAAGAGACCCAGTACTTC.

This chain connects TRBV15 to TRBJ1-2; 7 bases match TRBD1. V shed 3 bases, J shed 8 bases, and the junction held 18 bases outside the gene matches. The CDR3 contains 17 residues. The germline gives CDR1 LNHNV, CDR2 YYDKDF (reference sequence). The CDR3 DNA sequence: TGTGCCACCAGCAGGGCGCTTATCGGAGGGCCAGGGGGAGGCTACACCTTC. It encodes CATSRALIGGPGGGYTF.